The present TCR beta chain was sequenced within a study of T cell responses to AZD1222 COVID-19 vaccine. V shed 0 bases, J shed 4 bases, and the junction held 7 bases outside the gene matches. CDR3 length: 16 amino acids. CDR1 and CDR2 from the germline V gene are LGHNA and YNFKEQ. Some clones are missing from TCRdb's copy, which holds only in-frame ones; the method was immunoSEQ multiplex PCR. This table holds about 150,000 clones, roughly 92% found once. The sample here was peripheral blood, taken on day 0 of AZD1222 vaccination. This TCR was sampled from an adult in good health. The J gene is TRBJ2-3, the V gene TRBV4-2; 7 bases are a match to TRBD2. The CDR3 is CASSQDPSAGADTQYF. CDR3 coding DNA: TGTGCCAGCAGCCAAGACCCCTCCGCGGGAGCAGATACGCAGTATTTT.